A selection of T cell receptor beta chains follows, all from one sample in a study of blood T cell repertoires in COVID-19. Profiling relied on immunoSEQ multiplex PCR, and the TCRdb table lists in-frame clones only, not all of them. Of some 200,000 clones listed, less than 90% are singletons. Sequencing used PBMCs or T cells enriched from blood (not recorded which). These receptors originate from a woman in her fifties or sixties in a cohort exposed to, infected with or recovered from COVID-19 (not recorded which). Both conserved end residues are part of each CDR3. Fields, in order: V gene, J gene, D gene, clone size, CDR3 protein, CDR3 DNA. The D gene is left open where the match is weak. The listing skips clone size in some rows; elsewhere it reads once, few, many or a size class.

>TRBV2|TRBJ1-2|-|-
CASGRGSYGYTF
TGTGCCAGCGGGAGGGGCAGCTATGGCTACACCTTC
>TRBV6-1|TRBJ1-5|TRBD1|-
CASSDLSGTGFSSNQPQHF
TGTGCCAGCAGTGATTTATCCGGGACAGGGTTTTCGAGCAATCAGCCCCAGCATTTT
>TRBV3-1/TRBV3-2|TRBJ2-1|TRBD2|-
CASSQDSGGYNEQFF
TGTGCCAGCAGCCAAGATAGCGGGGGGTACAATGAGCAGTTCTTC
>TRBV5-6|TRBJ2-5|TRBD1|-
CASRPRRQGSKTQYF
TGTGCCAGCAGGCCAAGACGACAGGGTTCGAAGACCCAGTACTTC
>TRBV4-3|TRBJ1-1|-|-
CASSQDTSANTEAFF
TGCGCCAGCAGCCAAGATACGAGTGCGAACACTGAAGCTTTCTTT
>TRBV6-2/TRBV6-3|TRBJ2-5|TRBD2|-
CASSYKPGGLGETQYF
TGTGCCAGCAGTTACAAGCCGGGGGGGTTAGGTGAGACCCAGTACTTC
>TRBV5-4|TRBJ2-1|TRBD1|-
CASTQGARNEQFF
TGTGCCAGCACACAGGGGGCGCGCAATGAGCAGTTCTTC
>TRBV5-1|TRBJ1-4|TRBD1|-
CASSSGQGATNEKLFF
TGCGCCAGCAGCTCGGGACAGGGCGCAACTAATGAAAAACTGTTTTTT
>TRBV6-2/TRBV6-3|TRBJ2-3|TRBD1|once
CASSLRTGTTDTQYF
TGTGCCAGCAGCCTGCGGACAGGGACGACAGATACGCAGTATTTT
>TRBV5-8|TRBJ2-3|-|-
CASSLLAGTDTQYF
TGTGCCAGCAGCTTGTTGGCAGGCACAGATACGCAGTATTTT
>TRBV4-1|TRBJ2-7|-|-
CASSKYGVSYEQYF
TGCGCCAGCAGCAAGTACGGTGTGTCCTACGAGCAGTACTTC
>TRBV2|TRBJ1-5|-|-
CASTGNSNQPQHF
TGTGCCAGCACAGGGAATAGCAATCAGCCCCAGCATTTT
>TRBV7-6|TRBJ1-4|TRBD1|-
CASSLLSQGAIWGEKLFF
TGTGCCAGCAGCTTATTGTCGCAGGGGGCAATTTGGGGTGAAAAACTGTTTTTT
>TRBV19|TRBJ2-1|TRBD2|-
CASALGSGGLPSSYNEQFF
TGTGCCAGCGCCCTCGGTAGCGGGGGGCTTCCCAGCTCCTACAATGAGCAGTTCTTC